Presented here are 2 T cell receptor beta chains from one specimen sequenced in a study of shared clonotypes between healthy human individuals. This table comes from immunoSEQ multiplex PCR, and its TCRdb copy is limited to in-frame clones, with some not included. Among 2,100,000 or so clones listed, about 94% were seen once. The sample taken for sequencing was naive CD4+ T cells sorted from blood. This sample's subset: CD45RA+ positively selected. The receptors here all came from a man between 18 and 29 years old in good health.

This chain joins TRBV30 and TRBJ1-2; D not certain. Germline V CDR1 and CDR2: GTSNPN, SVGIG (reference sequence). The germline V and J ends were trimmed by 2 bases and 5 bases, with 12 bases remaining between them. The CDR3 loop spans 13 amino acids. CDR3 bases: TGTGCCTGGAGTTCTGGGTTGGTATATGGCTACACCTTC. Protein product: CAWSSGLVYGYTF.

On this clone: The sample holds other DNA sequences that translate to the same CDR3. The chain carries TRBV5-1 and TRBJ1-1, with unresolved D. Germline-derived CDR1 and CDR2 are SGHRS and YFSETQ. The V end was cut by 0 bases, the J end by 0 bases, with 9 bases between. The CDR3 contains 15 residues. This chain's CDR3 is CASSLGAVLNTEAFF. The CDR3 DNA follows: TGCGCCAGCAGCTTGGGGGCTGTCTTGAACACTGAAGCTTTCTTT.